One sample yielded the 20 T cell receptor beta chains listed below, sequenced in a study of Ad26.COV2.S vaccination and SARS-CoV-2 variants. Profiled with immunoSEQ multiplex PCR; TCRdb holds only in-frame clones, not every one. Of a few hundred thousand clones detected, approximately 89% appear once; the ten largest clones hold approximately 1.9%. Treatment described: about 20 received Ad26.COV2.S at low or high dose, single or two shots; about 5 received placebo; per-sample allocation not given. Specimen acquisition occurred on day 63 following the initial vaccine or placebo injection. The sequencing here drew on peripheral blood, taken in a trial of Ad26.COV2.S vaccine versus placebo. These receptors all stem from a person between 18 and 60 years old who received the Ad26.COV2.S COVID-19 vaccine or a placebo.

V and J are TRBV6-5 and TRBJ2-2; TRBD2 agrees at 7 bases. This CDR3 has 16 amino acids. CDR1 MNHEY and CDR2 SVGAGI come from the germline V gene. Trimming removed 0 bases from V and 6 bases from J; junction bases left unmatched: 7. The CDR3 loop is CASSYSGLRVAGELFF. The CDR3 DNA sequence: TGTGCCAGCAGTTACTCGGGACTACGAGTCGCCGGGGAGCTGTTTTTT.

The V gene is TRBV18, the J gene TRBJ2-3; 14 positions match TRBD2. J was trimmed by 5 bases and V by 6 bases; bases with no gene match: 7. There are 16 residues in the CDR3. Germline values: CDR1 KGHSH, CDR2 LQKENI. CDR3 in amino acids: CASSLGLAGVVDTQYF. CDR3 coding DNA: TGTGCCAGCTCCCTGGGACTAGCGGGAGTGGTAGATACGCAGTATTTT.

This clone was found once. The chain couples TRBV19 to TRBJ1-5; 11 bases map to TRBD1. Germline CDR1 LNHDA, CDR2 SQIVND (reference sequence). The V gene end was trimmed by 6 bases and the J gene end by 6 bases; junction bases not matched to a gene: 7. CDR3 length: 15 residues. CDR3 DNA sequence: TGTGCCAGTAGGATACGGACAGGGGGCAGTCAGCCCCAGCATTTT. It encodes CASRIRTGGSQPQHF.

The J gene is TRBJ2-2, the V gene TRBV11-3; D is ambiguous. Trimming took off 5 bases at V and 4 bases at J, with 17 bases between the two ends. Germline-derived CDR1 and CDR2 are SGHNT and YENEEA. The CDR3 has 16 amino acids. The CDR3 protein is CASSTMTSEVTGELFF. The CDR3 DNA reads TGTGCCAGCAGCACGATGACCAGCGAAGTCACCGGGGAGCTGTTTTTT.

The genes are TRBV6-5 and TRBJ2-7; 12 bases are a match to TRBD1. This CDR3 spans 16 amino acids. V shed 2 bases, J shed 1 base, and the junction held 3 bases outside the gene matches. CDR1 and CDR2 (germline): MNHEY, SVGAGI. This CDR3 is CASSYGTGGDSYEQYF. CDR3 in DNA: TGTGCCAGCAGTTACGGGACAGGGGGCGATTCCTACGAGCAGTACTTC.

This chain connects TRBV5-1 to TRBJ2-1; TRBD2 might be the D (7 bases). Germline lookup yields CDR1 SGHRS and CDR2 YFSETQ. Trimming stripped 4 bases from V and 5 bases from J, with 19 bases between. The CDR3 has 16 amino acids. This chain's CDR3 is CASSLSLGGGNNEQFF. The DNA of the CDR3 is TGCGCCAGCAGCCTCAGCCTCGGCGGGGGCAACAATGAGCAGTTCTTC. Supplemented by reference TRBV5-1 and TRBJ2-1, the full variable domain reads KAGVTQTPRYLIKTRGQQVTLSCSPISGHRSVSWYQQTPGQGLQFLFEYFSETQRNKGNFPGRFSGRQFSNSRSEMNVSTLELGDSALYLCASSLSLGGGNNEQFFGPGTRLTVL.

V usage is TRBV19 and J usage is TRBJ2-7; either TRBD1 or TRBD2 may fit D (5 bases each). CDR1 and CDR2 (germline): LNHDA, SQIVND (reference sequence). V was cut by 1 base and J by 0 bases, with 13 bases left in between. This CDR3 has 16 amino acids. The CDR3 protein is CASSIGPGPNSYEQYF. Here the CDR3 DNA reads TGTGCCAGTAGTATAGGTCCGGGACCCAACTCCTACGAGCAGTACTTC.

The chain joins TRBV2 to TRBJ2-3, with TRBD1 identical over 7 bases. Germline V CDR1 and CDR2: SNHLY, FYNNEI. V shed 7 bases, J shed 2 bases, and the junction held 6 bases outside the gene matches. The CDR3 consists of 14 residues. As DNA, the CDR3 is TGTGCCAGCACGGTCAGGGGGTACACAGATACGCAGTATTTT. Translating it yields CASTVRGYTDTQYF.

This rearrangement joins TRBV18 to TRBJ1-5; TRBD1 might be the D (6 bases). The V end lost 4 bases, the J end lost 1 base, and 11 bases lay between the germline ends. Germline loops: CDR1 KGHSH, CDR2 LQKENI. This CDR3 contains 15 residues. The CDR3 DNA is TGTGCCAGCTCACTTACACAGGGAAGCAATCAGCCCCAGCATTTT. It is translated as CASSLTQGSNQPQHF.

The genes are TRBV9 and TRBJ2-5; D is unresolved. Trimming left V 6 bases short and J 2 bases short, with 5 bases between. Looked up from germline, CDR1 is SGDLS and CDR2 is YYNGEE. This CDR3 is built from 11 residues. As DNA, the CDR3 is TGTGCCAGCACCTCTCAAGAGACCCAGTACTTC. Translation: CASTSQETQYF.

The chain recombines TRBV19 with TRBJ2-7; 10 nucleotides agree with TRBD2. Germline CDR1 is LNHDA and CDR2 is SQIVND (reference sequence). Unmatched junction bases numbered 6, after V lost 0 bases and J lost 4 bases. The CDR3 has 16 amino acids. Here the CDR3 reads CASSIEASGSVYEQYF. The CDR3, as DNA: TGTGCCAGTAGTATAGAGGCTAGCGGGAGTGTATACGAGCAGTACTTC. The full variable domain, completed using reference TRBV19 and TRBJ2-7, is DGGITQSPKYLFRKEGQNVTLSCEQNLNHDAMYWYRQDPGQGLRLIYYSQIVNDFQKGDIAEGYSVSREKKESFPLTVTSAQKNPTAFYLCASSIEASGSVYEQYFGPGTRLTVT.

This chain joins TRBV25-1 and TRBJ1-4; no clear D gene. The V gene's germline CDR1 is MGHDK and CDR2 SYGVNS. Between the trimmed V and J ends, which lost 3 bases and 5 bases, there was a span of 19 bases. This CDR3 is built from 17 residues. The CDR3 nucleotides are TGTGCCAGCAGTGACCACGCCCGGGCCGATAACAATGAAAAACTGTTTTTT. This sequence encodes CASSDHARADNNEKLFF.

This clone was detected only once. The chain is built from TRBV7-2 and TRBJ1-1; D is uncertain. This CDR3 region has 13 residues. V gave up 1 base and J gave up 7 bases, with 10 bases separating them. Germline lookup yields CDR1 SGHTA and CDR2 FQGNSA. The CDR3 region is CASSLVLRGEAFF. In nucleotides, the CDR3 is TGTGCCAGCAGCTTAGTTCTCCGCGGTGAAGCTTTCTTT.

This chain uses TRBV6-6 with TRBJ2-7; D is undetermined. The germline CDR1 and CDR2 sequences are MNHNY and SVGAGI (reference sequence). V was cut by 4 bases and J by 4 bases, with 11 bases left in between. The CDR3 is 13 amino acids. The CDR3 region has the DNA TGTGCCAGCAGTTGGAAGGCGGTTTACGAGCAGTACTTC. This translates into CASSWKAVYEQYF.

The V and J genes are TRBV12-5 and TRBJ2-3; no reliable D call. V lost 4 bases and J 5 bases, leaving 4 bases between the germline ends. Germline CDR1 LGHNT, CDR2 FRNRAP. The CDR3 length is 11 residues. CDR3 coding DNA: TGTGCTAGTGGTTCCTTAGATACGCAGTATTTT. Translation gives CASGSLDTQYF.

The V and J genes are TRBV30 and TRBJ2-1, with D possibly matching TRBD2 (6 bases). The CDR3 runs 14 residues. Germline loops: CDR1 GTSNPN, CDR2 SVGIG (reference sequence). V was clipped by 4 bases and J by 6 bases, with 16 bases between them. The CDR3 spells CAWTSSWGGNEQFF. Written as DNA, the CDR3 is TGTGCCTGGACCTCATCTTGGGGAGGCAATGAGCAGTTCTTC. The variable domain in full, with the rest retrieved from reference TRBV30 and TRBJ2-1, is SQTIHQWPATLVQPVGSPLSLECTVEGTSNPNLYWYRQAAGRGLQLLFYSVGIGQISSEVPQNLSASRPQDRQFILSSKKLLLSDSGFYLCAWTSSWGGNEQFFGPGTRLTVL.

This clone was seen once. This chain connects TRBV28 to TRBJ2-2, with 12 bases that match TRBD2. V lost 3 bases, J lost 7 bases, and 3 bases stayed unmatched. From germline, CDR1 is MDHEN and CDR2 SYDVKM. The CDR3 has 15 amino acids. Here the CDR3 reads CASSLGLAGLGELFF. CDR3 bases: TGTGCCAGCAGTTTGGGACTAGCGGGTCTCGGGGAGCTGTTTTTT.

CDR3 sequence: CAWSEEGFFSSGNTIYF. The CDR3 coding sequence is TGTGCCTGGAGTGAGGAGGGGTTTTTCTCCTCTGGAAACACCATATATTTT. V is TRBV30 and J is TRBJ1-3, with D possibly matching TRBD1 (5 bases). Trimming cost V 1 base and J 0 bases, with 16 bases left between them. The CDR3 is 17 residues long. CDR1 and CDR2 from the germline V gene are GTSNPN and SVGIG (reference sequence).

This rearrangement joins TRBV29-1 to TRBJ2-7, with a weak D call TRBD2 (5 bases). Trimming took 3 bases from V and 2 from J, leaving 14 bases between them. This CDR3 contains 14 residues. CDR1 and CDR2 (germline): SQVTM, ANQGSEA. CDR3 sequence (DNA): TGCAGCGTTGACTTAGAGGGTAGCCCCTACGAGCAGTACTTC. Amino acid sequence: CSVDLEGSPYEQYF.

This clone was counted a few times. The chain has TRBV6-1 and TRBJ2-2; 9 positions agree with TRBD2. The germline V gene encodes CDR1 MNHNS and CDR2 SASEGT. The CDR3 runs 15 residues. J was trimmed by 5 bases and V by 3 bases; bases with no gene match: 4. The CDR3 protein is CASSEPAGGTGELFF. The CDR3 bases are TGTGCCAGCAGTGAGCCAGCGGGAGGAACCGGGGAGCTGTTTTTT.